The T cell receptor (beta chain) under discussion was sequenced for a study of tumor-infiltrating lymphocytes in primary liver carcinoma. Unsorted whole blood yielded blood RNA, and germline DNA was extracted as well. Study-level findings and limits: Reduced overlap was seen in tumor-adjacent and tumor-blood pairs versus tumor region pairs.

As regards this clonotype: Antigen specificity is unknown.

Germline trimming cut 1 base from V and 12 bases from J; bases unmatched to any gene: 7. The CDR3 is made up of 14 amino acids. Per germline, CDR1 SGHAT and CDR2 FQNNGV. The input was around 530 ng total RNA; TCR beta cDNA was made from it with a constant-region primer. Libraries covering TCR beta were generated through three nested multiplex PCR rounds (using a slightly modified ARM-PCR). The two initial PCR rounds, nine to eleven cycles each, used TRBV1-TRBV30 forward and C-beta reverse primers. TCRdb reanalysed the multiplex PCR reads using MiXCR and keeps one entry per CDR3 protein. The sample yields 310,000 or so distinct CDR3 sequences, approximately 65% seen once.

The rearrangement uses TRBV11-2 and TRBJ2-2; TRBD2 matches at 8 bases. The sample taken for sequencing was peripheral blood. This TCR came from a man in his forties or fifties with primary liver carcinoma and hepatitis B virus infection. In nucleotides, the CDR3 is TGTGCCAGCAGCTTAGGTCGGACTAGCTGGCAGCTGTTTTTT. This sequence encodes CASSLGRTSWQLFF.